The rows below give T cell receptor delta chains drawn from one sample of a study of Vδ1+ human thymocytes. TCRdb called clones from the multiplex PCR reads again using CATT. The data hold 80,000 or so delta-chain clones, with approximately 34% observed a single time. Sequencing was done on a sample of Vdelta1+ gamma-delta thymocytes from the thymus. These receptors originate from a boy less than two years old who had congenital heart surgery. The CDR3 runs from the conserved cysteine through the conserved F or W. Size is omitted from some rows. Given values are once, few, many or a class for expanded clones.

v_call	j_call	clone_size	cdr3_aa
TRDV1	TRDJ1	.	CALGEAAGLGVLYTDKLIF
TRDV1	TRDJ1	.	CALGISVLGASKGTDKLIF
TRDV1	TRDJ1	few	CALGLGGYWGIARYTDKLIF
TRDV1	TRDJ1	few	CALGVLTGAPYTDKLIF
TRDV1	TRDJ1	.	CALGERGVLPPKLFLSGARATDKLIF
TRDV1	TRDJ1	.	CALGDFLRGTGGLNTDKLIF
TRDV1	TRDJ1	.	CALGEPLGWGDTHTDKLIF
TRDV1	TRDJ1	few	CALGELYFLGGSRYTDKLIF
TRDV1	TRDJ1	.	CALGEPGKRATYTLYTDKLIF
TRDV1	TRDJ1	.	CALGVNLLPTLGGPSYTDKLIF
TRDV1	TRDJ1	few	CALGGRILGLGFNGRSTDKLIF
TRDV1	TRDJ1	.	CALGEPDPTFGRYPAGKETDKLIF
TRDV2	TRDJ1	few	CACDTGDDTWYTDKLIF
TRDV1	TRDJ1	.	CALGEPRIPGRGYVYTDKLIF
TRDV1	TRDJ1	few	CALGDPCRGGHKLIF
TRDV1	TRDJ1	.	CALGERFLLPLRTGGYTDKLIF
TRDV2	TRDJ1	.	CASALSWGIRYTDKLIF
TRDV1	TRDJ1	few	CALGELPYWGIRGETDKLIF
TRDV1	TRDJ1	few	CALGEPIPYWGTRYTDKLIF
TRDV1	TRDJ1	.	CALGDLYWGIRLDTDKLIF
TRDV1	TRDJ1	.	CALGEPVLHNSPSPTLPYTDKLIF
TRDV1	TRDJ1	few	CALGERPSGLRWGIPGTDKLIF
TRDV1	TRDJ1	.	CALGEMSSGGPREGLIF
TRDV1	TRDJ1	few	CALGESGPPASGGYSRWVDTDKLIF
TRDV1	TRDJ1	.	CALGEPRGLPTKLLGFYTDKLIF